The 32 T cell receptor beta chains below come from one sample, sequenced in a study of PD-1 blockade in mismatch repair-deficient tumors. Some clones are missing from TCRdb's copy, which holds only in-frame ones; the method was immunoSEQ multiplex PCR. Of under 95,000 clones in the sample, 65% to 85% were seen once. The material was peripheral blood, obtained 44 weeks after starting pembrolizumab. These receptors were taken from an adult with mismatch repair-deficient cancer.

The V gene is TRBV5-1, the J gene TRBJ2-2; D is possibly TRBD2 (5 bases). This CDR3 has 15 residues. CDR1 and CDR2 from the germline V gene are SGHRS and YFSETQ. With 0 bases removed from V and 0 bases from J, the gap between germline ends came to 6 bases. The CDR3 bases are TGCGCCAGCAGCTTGGAGCGGACGAACACCGGGGAGCTGTTTTTT. Translated, it gives CASSLERTNTGELFF.

This chain connects TRBV23-1 to TRBJ2-3; 7 positions match TRBD2. TRBV23-1 belongs to the ORF category, with a function that is uncertain. This CDR3 is built from 19 residues. V lost 4 bases and J lost 2; bases outside the gene matches: 18. CDR3: CASSLRGLLAEEITDTQYF. CDR3 sequence (DNA): TGCGCCAGCAGTCTCCGCGGTCTTCTAGCGGAGGAGATCACAGATACGCAGTATTTT.

The chain is built from TRBV6-5 and TRBJ2-1, with D possibly TRBD2 on 5 matching bases. Germline V gene data show CDR1 as MNHEY and CDR2 as SVGAGI. CDR3 length: 13 residues. Trimming stripped 2 bases from V and 8 bases from J, with 10 bases between. Written as DNA, the CDR3 is TGTGCCAGCAGTTACATAACGGGGTATGAGCAGTTCTTC. Translated, it gives CASSYITGYEQFF.

This chain links TRBV7-2 with TRBJ2-2; D remains ambiguous. The CDR3 spans 12 residues. Germline CDR1 SGHTA, CDR2 FQGNSA. Between the trimmed V and J ends, which lost 4 bases and 3 bases, there was a span of 3 bases. Written as DNA, the CDR3 is TGTGCCAGCAGCTGGGACACCGGGGAGCTGTTTTTT. Translated: CASSWDTGELFF.

The J gene is TRBJ2-1, the V gene TRBV6-6; D perhaps matches TRBD2 (6 bases). The germline gives CDR1 MNHNY, CDR2 SVGAGI (reference sequence). This CDR3 has 14 amino acids. V was clipped by 8 bases and J by 4 bases, with 15 bases between them. CDR3 loop: CASGGAGLYNEQFF. The CDR3, as DNA: TGTGCCAGCGGCGGGGCAGGGCTGTACAATGAGCAGTTCTTC.

The V gene is TRBV5-1, the J gene TRBJ2-2, with 12 bases identical to TRBD2. Germline assignment: CDR1 SGHRS and CDR2 YFSETQ. The length of the CDR3 is 15 residues. V was clipped by 4 bases and J by 5 bases; unmatched bases: 3. The CDR3 DNA is TGCGCCAGCAGCCTGGGGACTAGCGGGACCGGGGAGCTGTTTTTT. Its protein product is CASSLGTSGTGELFF.

The gene calls are TRBV27 and TRBJ2-1, with D maybe TRBD2 (5 bases). CDR3 length: 20 amino acids. Germline V gene lookup returns CDR1 MNHEY and CDR2 SMNVEV (reference sequence). Trimming removed 5 bases at V and 0 bases at J, with 26 bases between. This CDR3 is CASSRTSGWGSASSYNEQFF. CDR3 coding DNA: TGTGCCAGCAGTCGAACCTCAGGTTGGGGTAGCGCGAGCTCCTACAATGAGCAGTTCTTC.

V gene TRBV7-9 combines with J gene TRBJ2-7, with no clear D. Trimming pared 0 bases from V and 7 bases from J, leaving 22 bases between. The V gene's germline CDR1 is SEHNR and CDR2 FQNEAQ (reference sequence). The CDR3 is 17 residues long. The DNA for the CDR3 is TGTGCCAGCAGCTTAGCTGCGGCAGGACGACCCTACGAGGAGCAGTACTTC. Translation: CASSLAAAGRPYEEQYF.

The genes are TRBV7-2 and TRBJ1-1, with D perhaps TRBD1 (5 bases). From germline, CDR1 is SGHTA and CDR2 FQGNSA. This CDR3 spans 15 amino acids. Trimming cost V 3 bases and J 5 bases, with 16 bases left between them. The CDR3 loop reads CASSLPTPRGTEAFF. CDR3 bases: TGTGCCAGCAGCTTGCCCACCCCTCGGGGGACTGAAGCTTTCTTT.

This clone has more than one count but fewer than ten. The chain employs TRBV5-5 and TRBJ1-2; 8 bases are a match to TRBD1. CDR1 is SGHKS and CDR2 is YYEKEE in the germline V gene (reference sequence). Trimming cost V 3 bases and J 4 bases; bases outside gene matches: 2. The CDR3 is 13 residues long. The CDR3 region is CASSSGQGYGYTF. The DNA of the CDR3 is TGTGCCAGCAGCTCAGGACAGGGCTATGGCTACACCTTC.

The gene calls are TRBV10-1 and TRBJ2-3, with TRBD2 matching 7 bases. After removal of 2 bases from V and 7 bases from J, the junction contained 9 bases not matched to a gene. This CDR3 spans 15 amino acids. CDR1 is WNHNN, CDR2 SYGVQD, per germline (reference sequence). As DNA, the CDR3 is TGCGCCAGCAGTGAGGTGGGAGGGCCTGAAAATACGCAGTATTTT. Its translation: CASSEVGGPENTQYF.

The chain links TRBV7-9 to TRBJ2-5, with 7 bases identical to TRBD1. The CDR3 spans 16 residues. Germline V lookup: CDR1 SEHNR, CDR2 FQNEAQ (reference sequence). Unmatched junction bases numbered 8, after V lost 4 bases and J lost 0 bases. The CDR3 DNA reads TGTGCCAGCAGCTGGCCCGAGGGACAGTACCAAGAGACCCAGTACTTC. Protein sequence: CASSWPEGQYQETQYF.

This clone came up a few times. The chain employs TRBV9 and TRBJ2-1; either TRBD1 or TRBD2 may supply D (5 bases each). CDR1 and CDR2 (germline): SGDLS, YYNGEE. V lost 3 bases, J lost 8 bases, and 12 bases lay in between. The CDR3 runs to 13 residues. DNA for the CDR3: TGTGCCAGCAGCGGGGGGTACTCGGATGAGCAGTTCTTC. It yields the protein CASSGGYSDEQFF.

The chain carries TRBV11-1 and TRBJ2-7, with 7 nucleotides matching TRBD1. The CDR3 length is 17 residues. J gave up 3 bases and V 0 bases, and 11 bases lay outside the gene matches. Per the germline V gene, CDR1 is SGHAT and CDR2 is FQDESV (reference sequence). For the CDR3, the DNA is TGTGCCAGCAGCTTAGCCCCTAACAGGGGAGTTTTCTACGAGCAGTACTTC. Amino acids: CASSLAPNRGVFYEQYF. Filled out from reference TRBV11-1 and TRBJ2-7, the complete variable domain reads EAEVAQSPRYKITEKSQAVAFWCDPISGHATLYWYRQILGQGPELLVQFQDESVVDDSQLPKDRFSAERLKGVDSTLKIQPAELGDSAMYLCASSLAPNRGVFYEQYFGPGTRLTVT.

This clone was counted once. The chain links TRBV20-1 to TRBJ2-7; no firm D call. The ends were cut back, 3 bases at V and 3 bases at J, with 6 bases in the middle. CDR3 size: 11 residues. Germline V gene data show CDR1 as DFQATT and CDR2 as SNEGSKA (reference sequence). CDR3 sequence reads: CSASWNYEQYF. The CDR3 DNA reads as TGCAGTGCTAGTTGGAACTACGAGCAGTACTTC.

This clone was counted ten times or more. This sequence joins TRBV29-1 and TRBJ2-7; 9 bases are a match to TRBD1. This CDR3 spans 14 amino acids. Germline CDR1 SQVTM, CDR2 ANQGSEA. J gave up 1 base and V 6 bases, and 7 bases lay outside the gene matches. The CDR3 region has the DNA TGCAGCGTAGACACCGGGACAGGGTCCTACGAGCAGTACTTC. Translating gives CSVDTGTGSYEQYF.

Comment on this clone: At the DNA level, this CDR3 is encoded by other sequences in the same sample as well. CDR3 bases: TGCGCCAGCAGCTTGGTACTAGCGGGAGACAATGAGCAGTTCTTC. It is translated as CASSLVLAGDNEQFF. The chain links TRBV5-1 to TRBJ2-1; TRBD2 matches at 11 bases. V dropped 0 bases and J dropped 5; count of bases not matched to a gene: 1. CDR3 length: 15 amino acids. CDR1 and CDR2 (germline): SGHRS, YFSETQ.

The chain employs TRBV7-2 and TRBJ1-2; no definite D call. Germline V gene lookup returns CDR1 SGHTA and CDR2 FQGNSA. The CDR3 consists of 13 residues. The V and J ends lost 1 base and 4 bases respectively, with 7 bases between them. The CDR3, as DNA: TGTGCCAGCAGCTTAGAGGTCGTCTATGGCTACACCTTC. Protein: CASSLEVVYGYTF.

The rearrangement joins TRBV5-1 to TRBJ2-5; possibly TRBD1 for D (7 bases). CDR3 length equals 15 residues. V gave up 0 bases and J gave up 5 bases, with 14 bases separating them. From germline, CDR1 is SGHRS and CDR2 YFSETQ. The CDR3 DNA follows: TGCGCCAGCAGCTTGGATGTCAGGGGGAGGGAGACCCAGTACTTC. This translates into CASSLDVRGRETQYF.

The V gene is TRBV7-2, the J gene TRBJ2-2, with no clear D. In germline, CDR1 is SGHTA, CDR2 FQGNSA. The V and J ends lost 0 bases and 5 bases respectively, with 4 bases between them. The CDR3 spans 13 residues. The CDR3 DNA is TGTGCCAGCAGCTTAGCCCTAACCGGGGAGCTGTTTTTT. Translation gives CASSLALTGELFF.

The chain uses TRBV6-4 and TRBJ1-5; D is unresolved. Trimming shortened V by 3 bases and J by 0 bases, and 9 bases separated the two germline ends. The CDR3 sequence is 15 residues long. CDR1 is MRHNA, CDR2 SNTAGT, per germline. The CDR3 here is CASSENFNSNQPQHF. The CDR3, as DNA: TGTGCCAGCAGTGAGAACTTCAATAGCAATCAGCCCCAGCATTTT.

Concerning this clone: Other nucleotide sequences from this sample produce the same CDR3. The chain links TRBV13 to TRBJ2-7, with TRBD2 matching over 14 bases. The germline V gene encodes CDR1 PRHDT and CDR2 FYEKMQ (reference sequence). V trimming: 3 bases; J trimming: 2 bases; junction bases outside the gene matches: 12. This CDR3 contains 19 residues. CDR3 sequence (DNA): TGTGCCAGCAGCTTCGGAGGACTAGCGGGAGGACCTTACCCCTACGAGCAGTACTTC. Protein sequence: CASSFGGLAGGPYPYEQYF.

This chain connects TRBV6-5 to TRBJ2-1, with a weak D call TRBD2 (6 bases). The V and J ends lost 2 bases and 10 bases respectively, with 18 bases between them. The germline V gene has CDR1 MNHEY and CDR2 SVGAGI. The CDR3 loop spans 15 amino acids. Here the CDR3 DNA reads TGTGCCAGCAGTTACCCCGGAGACATGCGGGGAGAGCAGTTCTTC. Its translation is CASSYPGDMRGEQFF.

The chain is built from TRBV2 and TRBJ1-4, with a weak D call TRBD1 (5 bases). Trimming pared 2 bases from V and 3 bases from J, leaving 10 bases between. The CDR3 spans 15 residues. In germline, CDR1 is SNHLY, CDR2 FYNNEI. In DNA, the CDR3 is TGTGCCAGCAGTGAAACGGCAGGGCCTAATGAAAAACTGTTTTTT. It specifies CASSETAGPNEKLFF.

The rearrangement uses TRBV11-1 and TRBJ2-1; D remains ambiguous. The CDR3 contains 14 residues. V lost 3 bases and J 3 bases, leaving 9 bases between the germline ends. Germline CDR1 is SGHAT and CDR2 is FQDESV (reference sequence). In DNA form, the CDR3 reads TGTGCCAGCAGCTTGTCAAGCAGCTACAATGAGCAGTTCTTC. Protein product: CASSLSSSYNEQFF. The variable domain in full, completed from reference TRBV11-1 and TRBJ2-1, reads EAEVAQSPRYKITEKSQAVAFWCDPISGHATLYWYRQILGQGPELLVQFQDESVVDDSQLPKDRFSAERLKGVDSTLKIQPAELGDSAMYLCASSLSSSYNEQFFGPGTRLTVL.

This clone was observed a few times. V usage is TRBV11-2 and J usage is TRBJ1-4, with 8 bases fitting TRBD1. Germline V lookup: CDR1 SGHAT, CDR2 FQNNGV. The CDR3 is 15 residues long. The V segment lost 1 base and the J segment 10 bases; nucleotides outside the gene matches: 8. The CDR3 is CASSLGTGFHGKLFF. CDR3 DNA: TGTGCCAGCAGCTTAGGGACAGGGTTTCATGGAAAACTGTTTTTT.

This chain joins TRBV30 and TRBJ1-1, with TRBD1 matching 9 bases. CDR1 is GTSNPN, CDR2 SVGIG, per germline (reference sequence). This CDR3 has 15 amino acids. Trimming removed 2 bases from V and 3 bases from J; junction bases left unmatched: 7. The CDR3 sequence is CAWSSATGGYTEAFF. DNA for the CDR3: TGTGCCTGGAGTTCGGCTACAGGGGGCTACACTGAAGCTTTCTTT.

The rearrangement joins TRBV7-3 to TRBJ1-1, with D hard to call. Germline-derived CDR1 and CDR2 are SGHTA and FQGTGA. The CDR3 has 14 residues. V was pared by 4 bases and J by 1 base, with 10 bases between. CDR3 DNA sequence: TGTGCCAGCAGCTCCGGACGGACGAACACTGAAGCTTTCTTT. Translation: CASSSGRTNTEAFF.

This clone has only a few counts. This rearrangement joins TRBV6-5 to TRBJ2-7; D perhaps matches TRBD1 (6 bases). CDR1 is MNHEY and CDR2 is SVGAGI in the germline V gene. This CDR3 comprises 13 residues. V lost 6 bases and J 2 bases, leaving 11 bases between the germline ends. The DNA for the CDR3 is TGTGCCAGCAGACACAGGGATCCCTACGAGCAGTACTTC. As protein: CASRHRDPYEQYF.

This chain uses TRBV29-1 with TRBJ1-1; 10 bases agree with TRBD1. Unmatched junction bases numbered 5, after V lost 7 bases and J lost 3 bases. The CDR3 contains 13 residues. In germline, CDR1 is SQVTM, CDR2 ANQGSEA. CDR3 amino acids: CSGGQGGDTEAFF. CDR3 DNA sequence: TGCAGCGGTGGACAGGGGGGGGACACTGAAGCTTTCTTT.

The V and J genes are TRBV6-5 and TRBJ1-5; 7 bases fit TRBD1. The J segment lost 9 bases and the V segment lost 2 bases, leaving 10 bases of the junction unmatched. CDR1 MNHEY and CDR2 SVGAGI come from the germline V gene. This CDR3 spans 15 amino acids. DNA for the CDR3: TGTGCCAGCAGTTACGCCCGGGACAGAATAAGGCCCCAGCATTTT. Encoded protein: CASSYARDRIRPQHF.

The V and J genes are TRBV7-3 and TRBJ2-1, with 7 bases identical to TRBD2. CDR3 length: 14 amino acids. Germline CDR1 reads SGHTA; CDR2 reads FQGTGA. V shed 3 bases and J 8 bases; nucleotides not matched to a gene: 7. The CDR3 region has the DNA TGTGCCAGCAGCTTCGGGGGGAGCAATCATGAGCAGTTCTTC. Its translation is CASSFGGSNHEQFF.